These 27 T cell receptor beta chains came from one sample sequenced in a study of tumor-infiltrating lymphocytes in localized non-small cell lung cancer. Generated by immunoSEQ multiplex PCR, the TCRdb table keeps only in-frame clones and is missing some. The repertoire has about 6,700 clones, around 78% of them found once; the top ten carry approximately 16%. The sample consisted of uninvolved lung tissue not adjacent to the tumor. These receptor sequences come from a human donor with non-small cell lung cancer.

The chain has TRBV5-1 and TRBJ2-2; 9 positions match TRBD2. The ends lost 4 bases at V and 4 bases at J; junction bases unmatched: 2. CDR3 length: 14 residues. The germline CDR1 and CDR2 sequences are SGHRS and YFSETQ. CDR3 nucleotide sequence: TGCGCCAGCAGCAATAGCGGGAGCACCGGGGAGCTGTTTTTT. Protein product: CASSNSGSTGELFF.

The chain recombines TRBV10-3 with TRBJ1-2; TRBD1 matches 7 bases. Trimming at V came to 7 bases and at J to 0 bases, leaving 2 bases not matched to a gene. The germline V gene has CDR1 ENHRY and CDR2 SYGVKD. This CDR3 has 13 residues. CDR3 amino acids: CAINQGANYGYTF. In nucleotides, the CDR3 is TGTGCCATCAATCAGGGGGCTAACTATGGCTACACCTTC.

V usage is TRBV10-3 and J usage is TRBJ1-1, with 8 positions matching TRBD1. The germline CDR1 and CDR2 sequences are ENHRY and SYGVKD. This CDR3 contains 12 residues. V trimming: 10 bases; J trimming: 4 bases; junction bases outside the gene matches: 5. CDR3 bases: TGTGCCACCCGACAGGGGAGCACTGAAGCTTTCTTT. Protein: CATRQGSTEAFF.

The chain uses TRBV5-4 and TRBJ1-2; the match to TRBD1 covers 10 bases. The CDR3 contains 14 residues. Trimming at V came to 4 bases and at J to 2 bases, leaving 2 bases not matched to a gene. Germline V gene data show CDR1 as SGHNT and CDR2 as YYREEE (reference sequence). The CDR3, as DNA: TGTGCCAGCAGCACGGGACAGGGGAACTATGGCTACACCTTC. Protein sequence: CASSTGQGNYGYTF. The full variable domain, completed using reference TRBV5-4 and TRBJ1-2, is ETGVTQSPTHLIKTRGQQVTLRCSSQSGHNTVSWYQQALGQGPQFIFQYYREEENGRGNFPPRFSGLQFPNYSSELNVNALELDDSALYLCASSTGQGNYGYTFGSGTRLTVV.

The chain joins TRBV7-2 to TRBJ1-2, with 10 bases aligning to TRBD1. CDR1 is SGHTA, CDR2 FQGNSA, per germline. CDR3 size: 14 residues. Trimming took 6 bases from V and 7 from J; bases not matched to a gene: 8. The CDR3 reads CASSPDRGFSGYTF. The CDR3 bases are TGTGCCAGCAGTCCGGACAGGGGGTTCTCTGGCTACACCTTC.

V gene TRBV28 combines with J gene TRBJ2-2, with TRBD2 matching over 8 bases. This CDR3 region has 13 residues. CDR1 and CDR2 from the germline V gene are MDHEN and SYDVKM. Losses at the gene ends were 5 bases for V and 6 bases for J; bases not matched to a gene: 2. CDR3 DNA: TGTGCCAGCAGTAGAGCGGGAGCCGGGGAGCTGTTTTTT. It codes for CASSRAGAGELFF.

V and J are TRBV28 and TRBJ2-1, with TRBD2 matching 10 bases. Germline lookup yields CDR1 MDHEN and CDR2 SYDVKM. V lost 0 bases, J lost 4 bases, and 3 bases stayed unmatched. This CDR3 is 16 amino acids long. The CDR3 region has the DNA TGTGCCAGCAGTTTATGGGGGACTAGCGTATACAATGAGCAGTTCTTC. Its protein product is CASSLWGTSVYNEQFF.

The CDR3 region is CASSYGARGVDEQYF. The DNA for the CDR3 is TGTGCCAGCAGTTACGGTGCCAGGGGGGTCGACGAGCAGTACTTC. The V call is TRBV6-5, the J call TRBJ2-7; the D gene is possibly TRBD1 (7 bases). The CDR3 length is 15 residues. V gave up 2 bases and J gave up 5 bases, with 16 bases separating them. Germline CDR1 is MNHEY and CDR2 is SVGAGI.

The sample holds a few counts of this clone. The rearrangement uses TRBV5-1 and TRBJ2-7, with 12 bases matching TRBD1. Trimming removed 8 bases from V and 5 bases from J; junction bases left unmatched: 5. Germline values: CDR1 SGHRS, CDR2 YFSETQ. The CDR3 consists of 13 residues. CDR3 DNA: TGCGCCAGTTGGGGGACAGGGGGCAACGAGCAGTACTTC. Translating gives CASWGTGGNEQYF.

The chain joins TRBV5-4 to TRBJ1-2; no clear D gene. The CDR3 is made up of 13 amino acids. The germline V gene has CDR1 SGHNT and CDR2 YYREEE (reference sequence). V was pared by 0 bases and J by 8 bases, with 11 bases between. CDR3 amino acids: CASSLVRHGGYTF. The CDR3 coding sequence is TGTGCCAGCAGCTTGGTCAGGCACGGGGGCTACACCTTC. The full variable domain, rest sourced from reference TRBV5-4 and TRBJ1-2, is ETGVTQSPTHLIKTRGQQVTLRCSSQSGHNTVSWYQQALGQGPQFIFQYYREEENGRGNFPPRFSGLQFPNYSSELNVNALELDDSALYLCASSLVRHGGYTFGSGTRLTVV.

The chain combines TRBV7-3 with TRBJ1-6, with D unresolved. Germline V lookup: CDR1 SGHTA, CDR2 FQGTGA. The V and J ends lost 2 bases and 7 bases respectively, with 9 bases between them. The CDR3 length is 14 residues. The CDR3 spells CASSLGMGNSPLHF. The CDR3 DNA reads TGTGCCAGCAGCTTAGGGATGGGGAATTCACCCCTCCACTTT.

The gene calls are TRBV7-3 and TRBJ2-1, with a weak D call TRBD2 (5 bases). This CDR3 has 18 amino acids. V lost 1 base and J lost 9, with 25 bases in between. CDR1 and CDR2 (germline): SGHTA, FQGTGA. The CDR3 protein is CASSLRASHHVDRPEQFF. Here the CDR3 DNA reads TGTGCCAGCAGCTTAAGGGCTAGCCATCATGTGGACCGACCTGAGCAGTTCTTC.

This clone is labeled as medium-sized. The genes are TRBV30 and TRBJ1-1; D not certain. CDR3 length equals 12 residues. The V gene's germline CDR1 is GTSNPN and CDR2 SVGIG (reference sequence). V lost 8 bases to trimming and J lost 1 base, with 11 bases between them. In nucleotides, the CDR3 is TGTGCCACTGACACCCGGAACACTGAAGCTTTCTTT. This translates into CATDTRNTEAFF.

The CDR3 protein is CASSQEGPYEQYF. In DNA form, the CDR3 reads TGTGCCAGCAGCCAAGAGGGGCCCTACGAGCAGTACTTC. This chain uses TRBV4-2 with TRBJ2-7, with D possibly being TRBD1 (5 bases). Germline V gene sequence: CDR1 LGHNA, CDR2 YNFKEQ. This CDR3 has 13 amino acids. With 0 bases removed from V and 2 bases from J, the gap between germline ends came to 5 bases.

V and J are TRBV9 and TRBJ2-3; 11 bases align to TRBD1. This CDR3 is built from 16 residues. Germline CDR1 and CDR2: SGDLS and YYNGEE. With V trimmed by 3 bases and J by 5 bases, 8 bases remained unmatched. CDR3 region: CASSGTGTGGGDTQYF. The CDR3 DNA is TGTGCCAGCAGCGGAACCGGGACAGGGGGAGGAGATACGCAGTATTTT.

The gene calls are TRBV4-2 and TRBJ2-3; weak D call: TRBD1 (6 bases). The CDR3 loop spans 16 amino acids. Germline V CDR1 and CDR2: LGHNA, YNFKEQ. V dropped 5 bases and J dropped 2 bases, with 17 bases sitting between them. CDR3 loop: CASSIQPGASTDTQYF. CDR3 coding DNA: TGTGCCAGCAGCATCCAGCCAGGGGCGTCCACAGATACGCAGTATTTT.

The CDR3 region is CASSLDRGSTEAFF. The CDR3 nucleotides read TGTGCCAGCAGCTTAGATCGGGGATCCACTGAAGCTTTCTTT. The V gene is TRBV7-2, the J gene TRBJ1-1, with D hard to call. V was clipped by 1 base and J by 4 bases, with 10 bases between them. The germline CDR1 and CDR2 sequences are SGHTA and FQGNSA. CDR3 length: 14 residues.

The J gene is TRBJ1-1, the V gene TRBV6-1; no definite D call. Per germline, CDR1 MNHNS and CDR2 SASEGT. CDR3 length equals 13 residues. V lost 3 bases and J 6 bases, leaving 11 bases between the germline ends. DNA for the CDR3: TGTGCCAGCAGTGAGGCCGGTCTCTCTGAAGCTTTCTTT. The encoded protein is CASSEAGLSEAFF.

The chain has TRBV30 and TRBJ2-2; D might be TRBD2 (5 bases). V lost 0 bases, J lost 3 bases, and 11 bases lay in between. This CDR3 contains 15 residues. Germline V gene lookup returns CDR1 GTSNPN and CDR2 SVGIG (reference sequence). The CDR3 is CAWSVPGSYTGELFF. In DNA form, the CDR3 reads TGTGCCTGGAGTGTACCGGGGTCCTACACCGGGGAGCTGTTTTTT. Drawing the rest from reference TRBV30 and TRBJ2-2, the complete variable domain is SQTIHQWPATLVQPVGSPLSLECTVEGTSNPNLYWYRQAAGRGLQLLFYSVGIGQISSEVPQNLSASRPQDRQFILSSKKLLLSDSGFYLCAWSVPGSYTGELFFGEGSRLTVL.

This chain joins TRBV6-4 and TRBJ2-5; TRBD1 aligns across 7 bases. CDR1 MRHNA and CDR2 SNTAGT come from the germline V gene. V trimming: 5 bases; J trimming: 9 bases; junction bases outside the gene matches: 12. CDR3 length: 14 residues. The DNA of the CDR3 is TGTGCCAGCAGTTGGGACAGTCCCCACGGGGCCCAGTACTTC. Its protein product is CASSWDSPHGAQYF.

This chain connects TRBV29-1 to TRBJ2-7, with D perhaps matching TRBD1 (6 bases). V dropped 6 bases and J dropped 7 bases, with 16 bases sitting between them. The germline gives CDR1 SQVTM, CDR2 ANQGSEA. CDR3 size: 12 residues. CDR3 loop: CSVDRNGVEQYF. The CDR3 DNA follows: TGCAGCGTAGACAGGAACGGCGTGGAGCAGTACTTC.

The V call is TRBV7-8, the J call TRBJ2-1; 12 bases are a match to TRBD2. CDR3 length: 18 residues. V shed 0 bases, J shed 7 bases, and the junction held 10 bases outside the gene matches. Germline V gene data show CDR1 as SGHVS and CDR2 as FQNEAQ. In nucleotides, the CDR3 is TGTGCCAGCAGCTTAGCTGCTAGCGGGGGGGTTGGTAGGAATGAGCAGTTCTTC. Translated, it gives CASSLAASGGVGRNEQFF.

V gene TRBV11-2 combines with J gene TRBJ2-1; 11 bases line up with TRBD2. Germline CDR1 is SGHAT and CDR2 is FQNNGV. The junction had 12 bases not matched to a gene; V was cut back by 5 bases and J by 0 bases. CDR3 size: 19 residues. The CDR3 nucleotides are TGTGCCAGCAGCCGGACCGGGACTAGCGGTGGGGGCTCCTACAATGAGCAGTTCTTC. Amino acids: CASSRTGTSGGGSYNEQFF. Full variable domain (missing parts from reference TRBV11-2 and TRBJ2-1): EAGVAQSPRYKIIEKRQSVAFWCNPISGHATLYWYQQILGQGPKLLIQFQNNGVVDDSQLPKDRFSAERLKGVDSTLKIQPAKLEDSAVYLCASSRTGTSGGGSYNEQFFGPGTRLTVL.

This clone showed up just a few times. The chain recombines TRBV6-5 with TRBJ1-3, with D uncertain. From germline, CDR1 is MNHEY and CDR2 SVGAGI. The V gene lost 4 bases and the J gene lost 0 bases, with 13 bases spanning the gap. CDR3 length: 16 residues. CDR3: CASSSLTRSSGNTIYF. In DNA form, the CDR3 reads TGTGCCAGCAGTTCCCTTACCCGCAGCTCTGGAAACACCATATATTTT.

The chain carries TRBV6-1 and TRBJ1-5; TRBD1 is a possible D gene (5 bases). Germline loops: CDR1 MNHNS, CDR2 SASEGT. Trimming stripped 2 bases from V and 0 bases from J, with 14 bases between. The CDR3 contains 17 residues. Here the CDR3 DNA reads TGTGCCAGCAGTGAATCTGGCGGGACGGATAGCAATCAGCCCCAGCATTTT. This codes for CASSESGGTDSNQPQHF.

The rearrangement links TRBV15 to TRBJ2-1; 10 bases map to TRBD2. The CDR3 covers 17 residues. With V trimmed by 1 base and J by 5 bases, 8 bases remained unmatched. CDR1 is LNHNV and CDR2 is YYDKDF in the germline V gene (reference sequence). The CDR3 region has the DNA TGTGCCACCAGCAGAGGGTGGAGCGGGGGGGCCGACAATGAGCAGTTCTTC. Translation gives CATSRGWSGGADNEQFF.

The rearrangement links TRBV27 to TRBJ2-3; no reliable D call. This CDR3 comprises 13 residues. The germline gives CDR1 MNHEY, CDR2 SMNVEV (reference sequence). The ends were cut back, 6 bases at V and 2 bases at J, with 9 bases in the middle. The CDR3 coding sequence is TGTGCCAGCAGCCGCGACATCACAGATACGCAGTATTTT. Its translation is CASSRDITDTQYF.